The clone carrying this TCR beta chain was counted between two and nine times. The antigen remains unidentified. In TCRdb, the reads were re-called with MiXCR into one record per CDR3 protein. The table shows about 220,000 distinct CDR3 sequences, with around 40% occurring only once. This sample was taken from a study of T cell repertoires in cytomegalovirus infection. The specimen comprised CD8+ T cells from cultured PBMCs, sampled from culture after CMV antigen stimulation. The receptor comes from a human donor in good health (CMV status not recorded). Some clones in this sample may be carry-over from other donors' samples.

This CDR3 is CASSPPGQGEAFF. The CDR3 DNA is TGTGCCAGTAGTCCACCGGGACAGGGTGAAGCTTTCTTT. The rearrangement joins TRBV19 to TRBJ1-1; 9 bases map to TRBD1. This CDR3 is 13 amino acids long. Germline V gene sequence: CDR1 LNHDA, CDR2 SQIVND (reference sequence). Trimming cost V 5 bases and J 7 bases; bases outside gene matches: 5.